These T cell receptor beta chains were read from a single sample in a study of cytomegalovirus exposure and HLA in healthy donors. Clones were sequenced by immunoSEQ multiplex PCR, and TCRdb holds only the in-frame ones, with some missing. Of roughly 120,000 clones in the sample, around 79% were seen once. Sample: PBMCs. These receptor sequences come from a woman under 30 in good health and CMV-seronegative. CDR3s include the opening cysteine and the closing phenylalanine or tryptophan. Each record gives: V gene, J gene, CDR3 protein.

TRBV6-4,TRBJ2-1,CASSLLGAGGAEQFF
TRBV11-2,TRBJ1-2,CASSLDRADGYTF
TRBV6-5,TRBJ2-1,CASSSVASGYNEQFF
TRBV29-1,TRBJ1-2,CSVRPYGNYGYTF
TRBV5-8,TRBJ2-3,CASSLSAGSTDTQYF
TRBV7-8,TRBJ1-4,CASSSETGATNEKLFF
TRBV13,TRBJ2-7,CASSSQTSGYEQYF
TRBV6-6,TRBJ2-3,CASSLPGVEDTQYF
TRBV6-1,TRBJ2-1,CASPVAGGANEQFF
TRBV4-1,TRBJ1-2,CASSQGPRAPGYTF
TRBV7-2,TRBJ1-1,CASSLVRGNTEAFF
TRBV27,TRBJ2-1,CASSLHGRGPYNEQFF
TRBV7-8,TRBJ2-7,CASSLESAGAYEQYF
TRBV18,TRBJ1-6,CASSTAGQGYNSPLHF
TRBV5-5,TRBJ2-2,CASSPPGRGYAGELFF
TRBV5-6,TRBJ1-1,CASSPGHTNTEAFF
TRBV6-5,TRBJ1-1,CASSYSKGGAFF
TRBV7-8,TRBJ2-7,CASSLELAVYF
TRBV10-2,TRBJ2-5,CASRHSGKETQYF
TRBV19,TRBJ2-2,CASSWTSGGLNTGELFF
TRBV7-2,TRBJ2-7,CASSPGLLGTEQYF
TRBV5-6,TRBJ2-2,CASSSATGVRTGELFF
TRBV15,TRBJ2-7,CATQGGGHEQYF
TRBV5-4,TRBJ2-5,CASSRDRVQETQYF